These 9 T cell receptor beta chains came from one sample sequenced in a study of cytomegalovirus exposure and HLA in healthy donors. The PCR was carried out with 60 Vbeta primers and 13 Jbeta primers. The data were produced by immunoSEQ multiplex PCR, yet TCRdb's version contains in-frame clones alone and is incomplete. This table has roughly 99,000 clones, more than 75% appearing once. The sequenced sample was PBMCs. Source of these receptors: a young man in good health and CMV-seropositive.

The chain carries TRBV19 and TRBJ2-1; D may be TRBD1 (6 bases). V lost 6 bases and J lost 1, with 16 bases in between. CDR3 length equals 16 residues. Germline V gene data show CDR1 as LNHDA and CDR2 as SQIVND (reference sequence). The CDR3 region is CASSRSGVDSYNEQFF. CDR3 coding DNA: TGTGCCAGTAGCCGATCAGGGGTCGATTCCTACAATGAGCAGTTCTTC.

The chain carries TRBV19 and TRBJ2-3, with TRBD2 as a possible D gene (6 bases). V shed 4 bases and J shed 0 bases, with 11 bases lying between them. This CDR3 is built from 15 residues. Germline lookup yields CDR1 LNHDA and CDR2 SQIVND (reference sequence). CDR3 nucleotides: TGTGCCAGTAGTACTGGGGGGAGAAGCACAGATACGCAGTATTTT. Translating gives CASSTGGRSTDTQYF. The variable domain in full, completed from reference TRBV19 and TRBJ2-3, reads DGGITQSPKYLFRKEGQNVTLSCEQNLNHDAMYWYRQDPGQGLRLIYYSQIVNDFQKGDIAEGYSVSREKKESFPLTVTSAQKNPTAFYLCASSTGGRSTDTQYFGPGTRLTVL.

V gene TRBV5-6 combines with J gene TRBJ2-2; D is undetermined. Trimming took off 2 bases at V and 0 bases at J, with 11 bases between the two ends. The germline gives CDR1 SGHDT, CDR2 YYEEEE. The length of the CDR3 is 16 residues. The CDR3 loop is CASSFGRLSNTGELFF. CDR3 nucleotide sequence: TGTGCCAGCAGCTTTGGTAGACTCTCGAACACCGGGGAGCTGTTTTTT.

This chain joins TRBV11-2 and TRBJ1-2, with a tentative D call TRBD1 (5 bases). The CDR3 sequence is 12 residues long. Trimming left V 5 bases short and J 2 bases short, with 6 bases between. Germline values: CDR1 SGHAT, CDR2 FQNNGV. CDR3 residues: CASSPGNYGYTF. CDR3 bases: TGTGCCAGCAGCCCAGGGAACTATGGCTACACCTTC.

The chain combines TRBV6-5 with TRBJ1-2, with D perhaps matching TRBD1 (5 bases). Trimming stripped 6 bases from V and 8 bases from J, with 10 bases between. Germline CDR1 reads MNHEY; CDR2 reads SVGAGI. The CDR3 has 11 residues. CDR3 bases: TGTGCCAGCAGCCCAGGGCGAGGCTACACCTTC. Protein product: CASSPGRGYTF.

The chain has TRBV27 and TRBJ2-5, with 9 positions matching TRBD1. The J call is uncertain, as TRBJ2-7 better fits the DNA end. Germline V lookup: CDR1 MNHEY, CDR2 SMNVEV (reference sequence). The CDR3 totals 15 residues. The CDR3 coding sequence is TGTGCCAGCAGGGGTCCGGGACAGGGTTCCTACGAGCAGTACTTC. It is translated as CASRGPGQGSYEQYF.

The chain uses TRBV5-1 and TRBJ2-7; 12 bases align to TRBD2. CDR1 SGHRS and CDR2 YFSETQ come from the germline V gene. The CDR3 extends over 18 amino acids. After removal of 1 base from V and 3 bases from J, the junction contained 11 bases not matched to a gene. Here the CDR3 DNA reads TGCGCCAGCAGCTTGAGTGCGGCTAGCGGGGGGGATGACTACGAGCAGTACTTC. Protein: CASSLSAASGGDDYEQYF. The variable domain in full, with the rest retrieved from reference TRBV5-1 and TRBJ2-7, is KAGVTQTPRYLIKTRGQQVTLSCSPISGHRSVSWYQQTPGQGLQFLFEYFSETQRNKGNFPGRFSGRQFSNSRSEMNVSTLELGDSALYLCASSLSAASGGDDYEQYFGPGTRLTVT.

This clone was counted once. The gene calls are TRBV2 and TRBJ2-1, with 10 bases matching TRBD1. The J segment lost 8 bases and the V segment lost 6 bases, leaving 4 bases of the junction unmatched. This CDR3 comprises 13 residues. Germline V lookup: CDR1 SNHLY, CDR2 FYNNEI. This CDR3 reads CASRGQGTYEQFF. CDR3 bases: TGTGCCAGCAGGGGACAGGGGACGTATGAGCAGTTCTTC.

The gene calls are TRBV30 and TRBJ1-2, with 7 bases aligning to TRBD1. Germline V lookup: CDR1 GTSNPN, CDR2 SVGIG (reference sequence). With V trimmed by 1 base and J by 4 bases, 6 bases remained unmatched. The CDR3 sequence is 14 residues long. CDR3 amino acids: CAWSAAGQFYGYTF. The CDR3, as DNA: TGTGCCTGGAGTGCCGCGGGACAGTTCTATGGCTACACCTTC.